A single sample is the source of the 28 T cell receptor beta chains below, sequenced in a study of patients and donors after allogeneic stem cell transplantation. Each CDR3 protein gets one entry after TCRdb re-called the RT-PCR reads with MiXCR. The table records around 160,000 distinct CDR3 sequences, about 29% of them present only once. The sequencing sample was made of blood, either unsorted or a sorted T cell fraction (not recorded which). Every receptor here comes from a human donor who was either an allogeneic HSCT recipient or a stem cell or donor lymphocyte infusion donor (not recorded which). It is not recorded whose cells these are; they may come from a transplant donor.

This rearrangement joins TRBV27 to TRBJ1-3, with D tentatively TRBD1 (5 bases). V was pared by 4 bases and J by 4 bases, with 11 bases between. Germline CDR1 and CDR2: MNHEY and SMNVEV (reference sequence). The CDR3 covers 14 residues. The CDR3 DNA is TGTGCCAGCAGTTGGGGCAGGGACGGAAACACCATATATTTT. Translating gives CASSWGRDGNTIYF.

V usage is TRBV3-1 and J usage is TRBJ2-7; tentatively, D is TRBD2 (5 bases). Germline values: CDR1 LGHDT, CDR2 YNNKEL (reference sequence). V shed 5 bases and J shed 5 bases, with 16 bases lying between them. The CDR3 runs to 14 residues. This CDR3 reads CASSFGPRADEQYF. DNA for the CDR3: TGTGCCAGCAGCTTCGGACCGCGGGCCGACGAGCAGTACTTC.

The gene calls are TRBV25-1 and TRBJ1-1; the D is unclear. This CDR3 has 13 residues. The V and J ends lost 5 bases and 7 bases respectively, with 14 bases between them. Per germline, CDR1 MGHDK and CDR2 SYGVNS. CDR3 residues: CASSPDGASEAFF. CDR3 nucleotide sequence: TGTGCCAGCAGTCCGGACGGAGCGAGTGAAGCTTTCTTT.

This sequence joins TRBV7-9 and TRBJ2-7; no firm D call. The CDR3 consists of 13 residues. V was trimmed by 3 bases and J by 0 bases, leaving 6 bases between them. Germline V gene sequence: CDR1 SEHNR, CDR2 FQNEAQ (reference sequence). The DNA for the CDR3 is TGTGCCAGCAGCTTTGTGGGCTCCTACGAGCAGTACTTC. Translated, it gives CASSFVGSYEQYF.

This clonotype turned up a few times. J is TRBJ2-5 and V is TRBV6-5; no firm D call. V was pared by 0 bases and J by 6 bases, with 11 bases between. Germline V CDR1 and CDR2: MNHEY, SVGAGI. This CDR3 contains 14 residues. CDR3: CASSYSTLGQTQYF. DNA for the CDR3: TGTGCCAGCAGTTACTCAACCCTAGGGCAGACCCAGTACTTC.

J is TRBJ1-5 and V is TRBV20-1, with 10 nucleotides matching TRBD1. In germline, CDR1 is DFQATT, CDR2 SNEGSKA (reference sequence). The CDR3 is 16 residues long. V gave up 0 bases and J gave up 3 bases; unmatched junction bases: 5. The chain's CDR3 is CSARDPGQGNNQPQHF. CDR3 DNA sequence: TGCAGTGCTAGAGATCCGGGACAGGGGAACAATCAGCCCCAGCATTTT.

This chain links TRBV28 with TRBJ2-7; 7 positions match TRBD2. Germline V lookup: CDR1 MDHEN, CDR2 SYDVKM. CDR3 size: 14 residues. With 4 bases clipped from V and 4 bases from J, the junction kept 7 bases outside the gene matches. CDR3 amino acids: CASSSPGGRYEQYF. CDR3 sequence (DNA): TGTGCCAGCAGTTCGCCGGGCGGGAGATACGAGCAGTACTTC.

In its sample, this clonotype was seen a few times. An end of the junction does not agree with germline; a read error may underlie this. The chain links TRBV20-1 to TRBJ1-1; D not resolved. The germline gives CDR1 DFQATT, CDR2 SNEGSKA (reference sequence). The CDR3 is 11 residues long. The CDR3 DNA reads as TGCAGTGCCAGAGGCCAATCTGAAGCTTTCTTT. Its protein is CSARGQSEAFF.

This clonotype appeared a single time. The rearrangement links TRBV20-1 to TRBJ2-3; 8 bases line up with TRBD2. Germline V gives CDR1 DFQATT, CDR2 SNEGSKA (reference sequence). This CDR3 is built from 13 residues. V gave up 6 bases and J gave up 5 bases; unmatched junction bases: 7. CDR3 sequence: CSALSGRKDTQYF. Written as DNA, the CDR3 is TGCAGTGCCCTAAGCGGGAGAAAAGATACGCAGTATTTT.

The gene calls are TRBV12-3 or TRBV12-4 and TRBJ2-4; 7 nucleotides agree with TRBD2. The CDR3 extends over 15 amino acids. The ends lost 6 bases at V and 8 bases at J; junction bases unmatched: 13. CDR3 sequence reads: CASRGGRGRADIQYF. DNA for the CDR3: TGTGCCAGCAGGGGCGGTCGGGGGAGGGCAGACATTCAGTACTTC.

The chain joins TRBV28 to TRBJ2-1; tentative D call: TRBD2 (7 bases). With 3 bases removed from V and 7 bases from J, the gap between germline ends came to 19 bases. This CDR3 comprises 16 residues. Germline values: CDR1 MDHEN, CDR2 SYDVKM. The chain's CDR3 is CASSFFGGGRRNEQFF. DNA of the CDR3: TGTGCCAGCAGTTTTTTCGGCGGGGGCCGAAGGAATGAGCAGTTCTTC.

This clonotype was observed a few times. The V call is TRBV6-5, the J call TRBJ2-3, with D perhaps matching TRBD2 (5 bases). V lost 4 bases and J lost 2, with 10 bases in between. The CDR3 loop spans 14 amino acids. Germline V gives CDR1 MNHEY, CDR2 SVGAGI. The CDR3 region is CASSFFRDTDTQYF. CDR3 nucleotides: TGTGCCAGCAGTTTCTTTCGGGACACAGATACGCAGTATTTT.

The rearrangement uses TRBV6-5 and TRBJ1-5; the D is unclear. The CDR3 is 15 amino acids. Germline-derived CDR1 and CDR2 are MNHEY and SVGAGI. Deletions cut 7 bases from V and 0 bases from J, with 13 bases between. The CDR3 reads CASKGDGYSNQPQHF. CDR3 nucleotide sequence: TGTGCCAGCAAGGGCGACGGTTATAGCAATCAGCCCCAGCATTTT.

In this sample, this clonotype turned up a few times. V and J are TRBV24-1 and TRBJ1-5; TRBD1 is a possible D gene (5 bases). Germline V lookup: CDR1 KGHDR, CDR2 SFDVKD. The CDR3 contains 19 residues. The V and J ends lost 2 bases and 0 bases respectively, with 19 bases between them. The CDR3 nucleotides are TGTGCCACCAGTGATTCCGGAACGGGGGGTCAGTATAGCAATCAGCCCCAGCATTTT. Translation: CATSDSGTGGQYSNQPQHF.

This clonotype was counted a few times. This sequence joins TRBV3-1 and TRBJ2-3; D not resolved. Trimming left V 1 base short and J 11 bases short, with 7 bases between. The CDR3 has 11 residues. CDR1 is LGHDT and CDR2 is YNNKEL in the germline V gene (reference sequence). CDR3 amino acids: CASSQGPGQYF. Written as DNA, the CDR3 is TGTGCCAGCAGCCAAGGACCAGGGCAGTATTTT.

This clonotype was detected many times. V gene TRBV7-2 combines with J gene TRBJ1-6; D gene uncertain. This CDR3 region has 15 residues. V lost 3 bases and J lost 9, with 15 bases in between. The germline CDR1 and CDR2 sequences are SGHTA and FQGNSA. The CDR3 nucleotides are TGTGCCAGCAGCTTCTTACAAGAGTCAATTTCACCCCTCCACTTT. It is translated as CASSFLQESISPLHF.

This clonotype has only a few counts. The CDR3 DNA sequence: TGCAGCGCCGCCCCCGACAGCTCCTACAATGAGCAGTTCTTC. It is translated as CSAAPDSSYNEQFF. J is TRBJ2-1 and V is TRBV29-1, with D tentatively TRBD1 (5 bases). V was shortened by 7 bases and J by 0 bases, with 13 bases between the two germline ends. This CDR3 spans 14 amino acids. Per germline, CDR1 SQVTM and CDR2 ANQGSEA.

The V call is TRBV13, the J call TRBJ2-5; D remains ambiguous. Germline V gene data show CDR1 as PRHDT and CDR2 as FYEKMQ (reference sequence). This CDR3 comprises 14 residues. Trimming left V 0 bases short and J 4 bases short, with 9 bases between. CDR3 in amino acids: CASSLGRNGETQYF. The CDR3, as DNA: TGTGCCAGCAGCTTAGGTAGGAATGGAGAGACCCAGTACTTC.

The V gene is TRBV12-3 or TRBV12-4, the J gene TRBJ2-1; TRBD2 aligns across 12 bases. The length of the CDR3 is 16 residues. V was clipped by 5 bases and J by 8 bases; unmatched bases: 10. CDR3 in DNA: TGTGCCAGCAGTCCCCTGACTAGCGGGAGAGGCGATGAGCAGTTCTTC. Amino acids: CASSPLTSGRGDEQFF.

This sequence joins TRBV6-2 or TRBV6-3 and TRBJ1-2; 8 positions agree with TRBD1. Germline trimming cut 7 bases from V and 2 bases from J; bases unmatched to any gene: 12. CDR1 MNHEY and CDR2 SVGEGT come from the germline V gene. This CDR3 is 16 amino acids long. In DNA form, the CDR3 reads TGTGCCAGCATCTCTCCCTTCCCAGGGGGCAACTATGGCTACACCTTC. This codes for CASISPFPGGNYGYTF.

The chain uses TRBV6-6 and TRBJ2-7, with D possibly TRBD2 on 6 matching bases. V was cut by 5 bases and J by 3 bases, with 17 bases left in between. There are 15 residues in the CDR3. In germline, CDR1 is MNHNY, CDR2 SVGAGI (reference sequence). CDR3 nucleotide sequence: TGTGCCAGCAGTGATAGTGGGCTAGCGATCTACGAGCAGTACTTC. It yields the protein CASSDSGLAIYEQYF.

This clonotype was recorded many times. This rearrangement joins TRBV18 to TRBJ1-1; D possibly corresponds to TRBD1 (5 bases). Germline V lookup: CDR1 KGHSH, CDR2 LQKENI. The CDR3 extends over 13 amino acids. Between the trimmed V and J ends, which lost 5 bases and 2 bases, there was a span of 9 bases. CDR3 amino acids: CASSKDINTEAFF. The CDR3 region has the DNA TGTGCCAGCTCAAAGGACATAAACACTGAAGCTTTCTTT. Together with reference TRBV18 and TRBJ1-1, the CDR3 gives the full variable domain: NAGVMQNPRHLVRRRGQEARLRCSPMKGHSHVYWYRQLPEEGLKFMVYLQKENIIDESGMPKERFSAEFPKEGPSILRIQQVVRGDSAAYFCASSKDINTEAFFGQGTRLTVV.

There are a few counts of this clonotype. This chain links TRBV7-9 with TRBJ2-1; tentative D call: TRBD2 (5 bases). V shed 4 bases and J shed 13 bases, with 11 bases lying between them. The CDR3 consists of 11 residues. The germline V gene encodes CDR1 SEHNR and CDR2 FQNEAQ (reference sequence). CDR3 in DNA: TGTGCCAGCAGCTCCACTAGATCACAGTTCTTC. It codes for CASSSTRSQFF.

This clonotype was counted only a few times. V and J are TRBV2 and TRBJ2-7, with TRBD2 identical over 10 bases. Germline CDR1 SNHLY, CDR2 FYNNEI. This CDR3 region has 14 residues. Losses at the gene ends were 4 bases for V and 6 bases for J; bases not matched to a gene: 6. This CDR3 reads CASSVGLAISEQYF. In nucleotides, the CDR3 is TGTGCCAGCAGTGTGGGACTAGCGATTAGCGAGCAGTACTTC.

The V and J genes are TRBV12-3 or TRBV12-4 and TRBJ2-2; D call uncertain. The CDR3 is made up of 12 amino acids. V was trimmed by 3 bases and J by 7 bases, leaving 6 bases between them. The CDR3 protein is CASSFSSGELFF. DNA for the CDR3: TGTGCCAGCAGTTTTTCCAGCGGGGAGCTGTTTTTT.

This chain joins TRBV12-3 or TRBV12-4 and TRBJ2-2; D may be TRBD1 or TRBD2 (5 bases each). CDR3 length equals 14 residues. V lost 8 bases to trimming and J lost 6 bases, with 16 bases between them. CDR3 sequence (DNA): TGTGCCAGCGGGGGAGATGGAGTAGCCGGGGAGCTGTTTTTT. Encoded protein: CASGGDGVAGELFF.

The rearrangement links TRBV5-1 to TRBJ2-5, with 8 bases matching TRBD2. Germline V gives CDR1 SGHRS, CDR2 YFSETQ. This CDR3 is built from 14 residues. V was pared by 2 bases and J by 2 bases, with 2 bases of the junction left unmatched. CDR3 nucleotide sequence: TGCGCCAGCAGCTTACTAGCGGAGCAAGAGACCCAGTACTTC. Encoded protein: CASSLLAEQETQYF.

V usage is TRBV20-1 and J usage is TRBJ2-7; D not certain. Germline CDR1 reads DFQATT; CDR2 reads SNEGSKA (reference sequence). The V and J ends lost 1 base and 0 bases respectively, with 13 bases between them. This CDR3 region has 15 residues. CDR3: CSARVPNGYSYEQYF. The CDR3 DNA sequence: TGCAGTGCTAGAGTCCCCAACGGGTACTCCTACGAGCAGTACTTC.